Below are 31 T cell receptor beta chains sequenced from a single sample in a study of T-cell memory formation after mild COVID-19. TCRdb re-analysed the 5' RACE reads in MiXCR, keeping a single row per CDR3 protein. The sample holds about 180,000 distinct CDR3 sequences, around 18% seen once. The specimen sequenced was PBMCs or a T cell subset sorted from them (not recorded which). Receptor source: a man between 18 and 35 years old who had mild COVID-19 (a few samples of this study predate the infection). Cell type and time point are not known.

This clonotype has more than one count but fewer than ten. The chain employs TRBV7-3 and TRBJ1-6; a weak D match, TRBD1 (6 bases). The CDR3 loop spans 15 amino acids. V dropped 5 bases and J dropped 7 bases, with 15 bases sitting between them. Germline V gene data show CDR1 as SGHTA and CDR2 as FQGTGA. CDR3 sequence: CASSPGQRRNSPLHF. The CDR3 coding sequence is TGTGCCAGCAGCCCCGGACAGCGACGGAATTCACCCCTCCACTTT.

The chain employs TRBV15 and TRBJ2-1; TRBD2 might be the D (6 bases). CDR1 LNHNV and CDR2 YYDKDF come from the germline V gene (reference sequence). V was shortened by 3 bases and J by 8 bases, with 26 bases between the two germline ends. This CDR3 comprises 18 residues. The CDR3 nucleotides are TGTGCCACCAGCAGTGCGCAACCGGGACTTCGCCAGACCGATGAGCAGTTCTTC. Translation: CATSSAQPGLRQTDEQFF. Full variable domain (remainder filled in from reference TRBV15 and TRBJ2-1): DAMVIQNPRYQVTQFGKPVTLSCSQTLNHNVMYWYQQKSSQAPKLLFHYYDKDFNNEADTPDNFQSRRPNTSFCFLDIRSPGLGDTAMYLCATSSAQPGLRQTDEQFFGPGTRLTVL.

The CDR3 reads CASSKYSGGGYTF. Here the CDR3 DNA reads TGTGCCAGCAGCAAATACTCGGGCGGGGGCTACACCTTC. The chain links TRBV7-2 to TRBJ1-2; no clear D. Trimming cost V 5 bases and J 8 bases, with 15 bases left between them. The length of the CDR3 is 13 residues. CDR1 SGHTA and CDR2 FQGNSA come from the germline V gene.

CDR3: CSASARTSGYTDTQYF. The CDR3 DNA follows: TGCAGTGCTAGCGCTCGGACTAGCGGATACACAGATACGCAGTATTTT. The V and J genes are TRBV20-1 and TRBJ2-3; 10 positions match TRBD2. The V and J ends lost 3 bases and 2 bases, in that order; junction bases with no gene match: 8. Germline CDR1 reads DFQATT; CDR2 reads SNEGSKA (reference sequence). The CDR3 is 16 amino acids.

V is TRBV5-1 and J is TRBJ1-1; 8 positions agree with TRBD1. Germline CDR1 reads SGHRS; CDR2 reads YFSETQ. The CDR3 consists of 12 residues. J lost 12 bases, V lost 4 bases, and 8 bases had no gene match. This CDR3 is CASSGQGAQSFF. The DNA of the CDR3 is TGCGCCAGCAGCGGCCAGGGGGCGCAGTCTTTCTTT.

The gene calls are TRBV18 and TRBJ2-1; the D gene is possibly TRBD2 (5 bases). Deletions cut 3 bases from V and 7 bases from J, with 16 bases between. Germline V gene sequence: CDR1 KGHSH, CDR2 LQKENI. CDR3 length: 15 amino acids. CDR3 DNA: TGTGCCAGCTCACCGGTAGTAGCGAAGGAAAATGAGCAGTTCTTC. Translation: CASSPVVAKENEQFF.

In this sample, this clonotype turned up a few times. The gene calls are TRBV6-2 or TRBV6-3 and TRBJ2-4; a weak D match, TRBD1 (5 bases). There are 11 residues in the CDR3. V dropped 4 bases and J dropped 13 bases, with 11 bases sitting between them. CDR1 is MNHEY, CDR2 SVGEGT, per germline. The DNA of the CDR3 is TGTGCCAGCAGTTTGGGGCTGGAACAGTACTTC. It specifies CASSLGLEQYF.

The chain combines TRBV7-2 with TRBJ1-2; D is possibly TRBD1 (6 bases). In germline, CDR1 is SGHTA, CDR2 FQGNSA. The CDR3 extends over 17 amino acids. Trimming stripped 2 bases from V and 5 bases from J, with 21 bases between. CDR3 DNA: TGTGCCAGCAGCTTATCGGTAACGGACAGACGAAAGTATGGCTACACCTTC. This codes for CASSLSVTDRRKYGYTF. Supplemented by reference TRBV7-2 and TRBJ1-2, the full variable domain reads GAGVSQSPSNKVTEKGKDVELRCDPISGHTALYWYRQSLGQGLEFLIYFQGNSAPDKSGLPSDRFSAERTGGSVSTLTIQRTQQEDSAVYLCASSLSVTDRRKYGYTFGSGTRLTVV.

This clonotype showed up many times. V is TRBV5-1 and J is TRBJ2-6; D possibly corresponds to TRBD2 (6 bases). The CDR3 contains 14 residues. Per the germline V gene, CDR1 is SGHRS and CDR2 is YFSETQ. V lost 6 bases, J lost 3 bases, and 10 bases lay in between. The CDR3 DNA reads TGCGCCAGCAACCAGGGAGGTGGGGCCAACGTCCTGACTTTC. It yields the protein CASNQGGGANVLTF.

This chain links TRBV5-1 with TRBJ1-2; tentative D call: TRBD1 (6 bases). The CDR3 is 13 residues long. CDR1 SGHRS and CDR2 YFSETQ come from the germline V gene. Deletions cut 4 bases from V and 8 bases from J, with 15 bases between. CDR3: CASSPAGDSGYTF. CDR3 sequence (DNA): TGCGCCAGCAGCCCCGCAGGGGATAGCGGCTACACCTTC.

This clonotype was found many times. The V and J genes are TRBV7-9 and TRBJ1-6, with D perhaps matching TRBD1 (6 bases). V dropped 2 bases and J dropped 11 bases, with 10 bases sitting between them. This CDR3 contains 13 residues. Germline CDR1 and CDR2: SEHNR and FQNEAQ (reference sequence). Here the CDR3 DNA reads TGTGCCAGCAGCTTACAGGGGAATACACCCCTCCACTTT. It translates to CASSLQGNTPLHF.

The rearrangement joins TRBV21-1 to TRBJ1-1. TRBV21-1 is noted as a pseudogene. This CDR3 has 13 residues. The DNA of the CDR3 is TGTGCCAGCAGCAAGGAGGGCATCCCTGAAGCTTTCTTT. Residues: CASSKEGIPEAFF.

This rearrangement joins TRBV4-3 to TRBJ1-1, with a tentative D call TRBD1 (6 bases). V was cut by 0 bases and J by 3 bases, with 20 bases left in between. CDR3 size: 18 residues. CDR1 and CDR2 from the germline V gene are LGHNA and YSLEER. The CDR3 region is CASSQDPQGSFVYTEAFF. CDR3 bases: TGCGCCAGCAGCCAAGATCCACAGGGTTCGTTCGTGTACACTGAAGCTTTCTTT.

This clonotype has a handful of counts. This chain joins TRBV20-1 and TRBJ1-3; D is perhaps TRBD1 (5 bases). The CDR3 is made up of 13 amino acids. Germline lookup yields CDR1 DFQATT and CDR2 SNEGSKA (reference sequence). V was pared by 3 bases and J by 2 bases, with 8 bases between. CDR3 protein: CSASRGAGNTIYF. The CDR3 bases are TGCAGTGCTAGTCGGGGGGCTGGAAACACCATATATTTT.

There are a few counts of this clonotype. The chain joins TRBV7-3 to TRBJ2-3; 7 nucleotides match TRBD2. This CDR3 has 12 amino acids. Germline V gene data show CDR1 as SGHTA and CDR2 as FQGTGA. The V gene end was trimmed by 8 bases and the J gene end by 1 base; junction bases not matched to a gene: 0. CDR3 amino acids: CASAGGTDTQYF. The DNA of the CDR3 is TGTGCCAGCGCGGGGGGCACAGATACGCAGTATTTT.

This clonotype occurred a few times. V gene TRBV27 combines with J gene TRBJ2-7; a possible D gene is TRBD2 (6 bases). Trimming stripped 3 bases from V and 3 bases from J, with 9 bases between. Germline assignment: CDR1 MNHEY and CDR2 SMNVEV (reference sequence). This CDR3 is 13 amino acids long. The CDR3 coding sequence is TGTGCCAGCAGTTTGGTCGGGGGCTACGAGCAGTACTTC. Amino acid sequence: CASSLVGGYEQYF.

The gene calls are TRBV6-1 and TRBJ2-3, with no clear D. Trimming took off 8 bases at V and 2 bases at J, with 11 bases between the two ends. The CDR3 covers 13 residues. Germline CDR1 MNHNS, CDR2 SASEGT. The CDR3 DNA sequence: TGTGCCAGCCTCGACACGAACACAGATACGCAGTATTTT. Protein sequence: CASLDTNTDTQYF.

Comment on this clonotype: A much larger clone lies a single base off, so this may be a read error. This sequence joins TRBV4-3 and TRBJ2-4; TRBD2 matches 7 bases. Germline assignment: CDR1 LGHNA and CDR2 YSLEER. The CDR3 contains 13 residues. In DNA form, the CDR3 reads TGCGCCAGCATCCAAGAAAAAGCGGGGAGGCGGTACTTC. Protein: CASIQEKAGRRYF.

The chain joins TRBV4-3 to TRBJ1-1, with TRBD1 matching over 11 bases. This CDR3 contains 14 residues. Trimming cost V 0 bases and J 11 bases; bases outside gene matches: 5. Germline CDR1 and CDR2: LGHNA and YSLEER. CDR3 sequence reads: CASSQEDRGHKAFF. DNA for the CDR3: TGCGCCAGCAGCCAAGAGGACAGGGGGCATAAGGCTTTCTTT.

By share, this clonotype counts as medium-sized. The chain links TRBV7-2 to TRBJ2-3; D perhaps matches TRBD1 (5 bases). The CDR3 runs to 12 residues. V was trimmed by 6 bases and J by 5 bases, leaving 9 bases between them. CDR1 and CDR2 (germline): SGHTA, FQGNSA. As DNA, the CDR3 is TGTGCCAGCAGGGGGCCGGGAGATACGCAGTATTTT. As protein: CASRGPGDTQYF. Supplemented by reference TRBV7-2 and TRBJ2-3, the full variable domain reads GAGVSQSPSNKVTEKGKDVELRCDPISGHTALYWYRQSLGQGLEFLIYFQGNSAPDKSGLPSDRFSAERTGGSVSTLTIQRTQQEDSAVYLCASRGPGDTQYFGPGTRLTVL.

This clonotype was seen only a few times. The chain uses TRBV6-5 and TRBJ2-7, with D perhaps TRBD1 (6 bases). The CDR3 sequence is 15 residues long. The V gene's germline CDR1 is MNHEY and CDR2 SVGAGI. Trimming shortened V by 0 bases and J by 0 bases, and 9 bases separated the two germline ends. In DNA, the CDR3 is TGTGCCAGCAGTTACTCTGGGGACAACTCCTACGAGCAGTACTTC. Translating it yields CASSYSGDNSYEQYF.

This clonotype appeared a few times. The V gene is TRBV24-1, the J gene TRBJ2-7, with D perhaps TRBD1 or TRBD2 (6 bases each). The CDR3 is 13 amino acids. The germline V gene has CDR1 KGHDR and CDR2 SFDVKD. Between the trimmed V and J ends, which lost 4 bases and 4 bases, there was a span of 10 bases. CDR3 amino acids: CATSEEGQYEQYV. The CDR3 DNA sequence: TGTGCCACCAGTGAGGAGGGACAATACGAGCAGTACGTC.

CDR3: CASSVTAADTQYF. The CDR3 DNA is TGTGCCAGCAGCGTAACGGCCGCAGATACGCAGTATTTT. The J gene is TRBJ2-3, the V gene TRBV9; no clear D. The CDR3 totals 13 residues. From germline, CDR1 is SGDLS and CDR2 YYNGEE. Trimming shortened V by 1 base and J by 4 bases, and 7 bases separated the two germline ends.

In its sample, this clonotype was seen a few times. This rearrangement joins TRBV20-1 to TRBJ1-2; no firm D call. Trimming removed 1 base at V and 4 bases at J, with 13 bases between. CDR3 length: 14 amino acids. Germline V gives CDR1 DFQATT, CDR2 SNEGSKA (reference sequence). The CDR3 sequence: CSARVEDLSYGYTF. In DNA, the CDR3 is TGCAGTGCTAGAGTTGAAGACCTTAGCTATGGCTACACCTTC.

The V and J genes are TRBV18 and TRBJ2-7; a possible D gene is TRBD1 (6 bases). The CDR3 covers 16 residues. Trimming took off 0 bases at V and 3 bases at J, with 15 bases between the two ends. Germline-derived CDR1 and CDR2 are KGHSH and LQKENI. CDR3 sequence (DNA): TGTGCCAGCTCACCACCGTTGACCTCAGGGGACTACGAGCAGTACGTC. Its translation: CASSPPLTSGDYEQYV.

The rearrangement uses TRBV20-1 and TRBJ2-1, with D tentatively TRBD2 (6 bases). There are 16 residues in the CDR3. Germline V lookup: CDR1 DFQATT, CDR2 SNEGSKA (reference sequence). With 3 bases removed from V and 4 bases from J, the gap between germline ends came to 19 bases. This chain's CDR3 is CSARPILAGSYNEQFF. DNA for the CDR3: TGCAGTGCTAGGCCTATTCTCGCGGGGTCTTACAATGAGCAGTTCTTC.

The chain is built from TRBV12-3 or TRBV12-4 and TRBJ2-5, with D maybe TRBD1 (5 bases). Deletions cut 3 bases from V and 5 bases from J, with 13 bases between. The CDR3 contains 14 residues. For the CDR3, the DNA is TGTGCCAGCAGTTTCAGGCAGGGATGGGAGACCCAGTACTTC. Translated: CASSFRQGWETQYF.

This chain links TRBV28 with TRBJ1-2; 10 nucleotides align to TRBD1. This CDR3 comprises 14 residues. Germline lookup yields CDR1 MDHEN and CDR2 SYDVKM. The trim removed 6 bases at V and 4 bases at J, leaving 5 bases unmatched. As DNA, the CDR3 is TGTGCCAGCAGCGGACAGGGGGAAAGCTATGGCTACACCTTC. Its protein product is CASSGQGESYGYTF.

The genes are TRBV24-1 and TRBJ2-2; D unresolved. With 4 bases removed from V and 0 bases from J, the gap between germline ends came to 2 bases. Germline assignment: CDR1 KGHDR and CDR2 SFDVKD. The CDR3 is 13 residues long. The CDR3 DNA follows: TGTGCCACCAGTGACACGAACACCGGGGAGCTGTTTTTT. The encoded protein is CATSDTNTGELFF.

The CDR3 coding sequence is TGTGCCAGCAGCGTAGGATGGGGGTTCACTGAAGCTTTCTTT. Protein product: CASSVGWGFTEAFF. The genes are TRBV9 and TRBJ1-1; perhaps TRBD1 as D (5 bases). Trimming removed 0 bases from V and 4 bases from J, with 10 bases in between. The CDR3 has 14 residues. CDR1 and CDR2 from the germline V gene are SGDLS and YYNGEE.

The chain links TRBV12-3 or TRBV12-4 to TRBJ2-7, with no clear D. Trimming took off 1 base at V and 3 bases at J, with 7 bases between the two ends. There are 13 residues in the CDR3. The CDR3: CASSLGVDYEQYV. The CDR3, as DNA: TGTGCCAGCAGTTTAGGGGTCGACTACGAGCAGTACGTC.